This TCR beta chain emerged from a study of blood T cell repertoires in COVID-19 (dated by TCRdb to about 2020). For the study in its entirety: Collaborator samples came from the United States, Italy and Spain and covered acute and convalescent phases of COVID-19. The prospective study material was composed of cDNA or gDNA derived from T cells, B-cell-depleted T cells, or PBMCs. The dataset comprised deeply sampled blood TCRbeta repertoires from subjects exposed to, actively infected with, or recovered from COVID-19. The repertoires were released in a freely available public database intended as a resource for research on the immune response to SARS-CoV-2. The samples were drawn from two sources: the first 160 participants of the ongoing ImmuneRACE study, and about 1,300 subjects contributed by 6 global collaborators. A de-identified subject ID, COVID-19 status, age in years and sex were almost always included in the sample metadata. Where available, HLA class I and class II types were obtained from metadata supplied by the sample provider rather than from assay-based typing.

Concerning this clone: Its specific antigen is unknown. The sample holds no much larger clone one base away, and base qualities are not on file.

The CDR3 runs 14 residues from the cysteine to the phenylalanine. CDR3 DNA only is kept here, 42 bases in frame from base 1. Deletion took 1 base off V and 6 bases off J, with a span of 11 bases between the germline ends. The germline V gene supplies CDR1 SNHLY and CDR2 FYNNEI. Another Seattle source contributed samples from volunteer blood donors who had recovered from COVID-19. Each collaborating institution followed its own protocols to collect whole blood in K2EDTA tubes. For TCRbeta analysis, collaborator samples were shipped as frozen whole blood, as isolated PBMCs, or as DNA extracted from either sample type. Paper-wide results and their limitations: The quantity of clinical and demographic metadata differed by source and by participant and was supplied without curation.

TCRbeta CDR3 regions were amplified from genomic DNA using the immunoSEQ Assay, a bias-controlled multiplex PCR. The authors' analysis ran thus. The number of nucleated cells in each sample was estimated from the amplification of reference gene primers within the assay. To quantify the absolute abundance of each unique TCRbeta CDR3 rearrangement, sequence reads were collapsed and filtered. For each sample, productive Simpson clonality was calculated as the square root of Simpson's diversity index across productive rearrangements. Held by TCRdb, this immuneACCESS table contains in-frame sequences only and omits some clones. Under half of the omission traces to an unresolved V gene where checked; the cause of the rest is unknown. The DNA gave D and trimming, while V, J and clone size come from that table. This sample comprises around 260,000 clones, 80% to 90% of them detected only once. The top ten constitute 1.5% of the sample.

This chain is built from TRBV2 and TRBJ2-3, with no confidently assigned D gene. Sequenced material: peripheral blood. The receptor's source is a woman in her thirties or forties who had recovered from COVID-19. The DNA reads TGTGCCAGCAGTGAAGAGGTTTGGGCGGATACGCAGTATTTT. This encodes CASSEEVWADTQYF.